Listed below are T cell receptor beta chains from one sample, sequenced in a study of T cells after yellow fever vaccination. TCRdb used MiXCR to reprocess the 5' RACE reads, holding one entry per CDR3 protein. Counted here are a few hundred thousand distinct CDR3 sequences, 6.9% occurring once; the ten biggest clones make up approximately 0.84%. The material sequenced was CD4+ T cells sorted from PBMCs, taken 15 days after the yellow fever booster vaccination. The receptors were sampled from a man between 25 and 39 years old who received the YFV17D yellow fever vaccine. Each CDR3 is given with its conserved first and last residue. Each record gives: V gene, J gene, CDR3 protein.

TRBV12-3/TRBV12-4	TRBJ2-2	CASRAPNTGELFF
TRBV12-3/TRBV12-4	TRBJ2-1	CASSPPGLAGVLEQFF
TRBV5-1	TRBJ2-1	CASSLALTSGSFEQFF
TRBV15	TRBJ2-1	CATSARGFEQFF
TRBV20-1	TRBJ2-5	CSAKRTEKETQYF
TRBV2	TRBJ1-6	CASTRGSGNSPLHF
TRBV20-1	TRBJ2-7	CSASRDRPYEQYF
TRBV25-1	TRBJ2-1	CASKPASAGSYNEQFF
TRBV19	TRBJ2-1	CSSRGGASYNEQFF
TRBV30	TRBJ1-3	CAWRWFGNTIYF
TRBV20-1	TRBJ2-1	CSAPSKSSGRPNEQFF
TRBV4-1	TRBJ2-3	CASSQVGTLTDTQYF
TRBV7-9	TRBJ1-1	CASSFGEAEAFF
TRBV9	TRBJ2-7	CASSSTAGVVGEQYF
TRBV5-1	TRBJ2-6	CASRGQAGGANVLTF
TRBV29-1	TRBJ2-5	CSAQRGRLAGGPQYF
TRBV2	TRBJ1-1	CASSEAGTQNTEAFF
TRBV5-5	TRBJ2-1	CASSLGLYSSYNEQFF
TRBV6-2/TRBV6-3	TRBJ2-5	CAPRTRPQETQYF
TRBV7-9	TRBJ2-7	CASSSRVDRGYEQYF
TRBV6-1	TRBJ2-1	CASSPRRGGGSYNEQFF
TRBV5-1	TRBJ2-2	CASSLVGGDRANTGELFF
TRBV20-1	TRBJ2-3	CSARGGAIASTDTQYF
TRBV18	TRBJ2-2	CASSPSALNTGELFF
TRBV25-1	TRBJ2-7	CASSELVRSEQYF
TRBV5-6	TRBJ2-5	CASSLLGVGQETQYF
TRBV7-3	TRBJ1-1	CASSLMPPGSNTEAFF
TRBV12-3/TRBV12-4	TRBJ1-1	CASRHKSNTEAFF
TRBV3-1	TRBJ2-5	CASSHHLETQYF
TRBV20-1	TRBJ2-7	CSANHLRTSGQGSGYEQYF
TRBV7-9	TRBJ2-7	CASSLGGAGEQYF
TRBV4-2	TRBJ1-5	CASSQASVNSNQPQHF
TRBV5-4	TRBJ2-7	CASSRGTGGEQYF